The T cell receptor (beta chain) described here comes from a study of early T cells in non-severe SARS-CoV-2 infection. Study summary: The sequenced material was bulk RNA from unsorted whole blood, and its chains were unpaired.

Germline V gene sequence: CDR1 DFQATT, CDR2 SNEGSKA (reference sequence). CDR3 size: 14 residues. The V gene end was trimmed by 6 bases and the J gene end by 0 bases; junction bases not matched to a gene: 8. Findings and limits, study-wide: Lookups in VDJdb leaned toward anti-spike CD8 responses and missed private and CD4 specificities.

In this sample, this clonotype turned up many times. Its antigen is as yet unknown. TCRdb reprocessed the 5' RACE reads with MiXCR, giving one entry per CDR3 protein. The table has about 60,000 distinct CDR3 sequences, 10% to 15% seen once. This receptor was taken from an adult who was a healthcare worker with PCR-confirmed SARS-CoV-2 infection or an uninfected control (not recorded which). The chain is built from TRBV20-1 and TRBJ2-7, with 7 nucleotides matching TRBD1. Sequencing was performed on whole blood. The CDR3 loop reads CSATGTVSSYEQYF. CDR3 DNA: TGCAGTGCCACCGGGACAGTGAGCTCCTACGAGCAGTACTTC.